This TCR beta chain was identified in a study of cytomegalovirus exposure and HLA in healthy donors. The junction had 5 bases not matched to a gene; V was cut back by 5 bases and J by 4 bases. CDR1 is LNHDA, CDR2 SQIVND, per germline (reference sequence). There are 16 residues in the CDR3. The PCR made use of 60 Vbeta and 13 Jbeta primers. The repertoire was sequenced with immunoSEQ multiplex PCR; TCRdb's copy has only in-frame clones and lacks some. In the table there are fewer than 80,000 clones, less than 85% of which are singletons. For this clone: Its antigen is unidentified.

Regarding the study as a whole: Listed as cytomegalovirus-associated were over 150 TCR beta chains. Later examination showed HLA-associated TCR beta chains had greater clonal expansion than equally common others. Only CMV serostatus was available as immune exposure information. What was likely a sequencing artifact was a cluster of highly shared sequence variants.

Sequenced material: PBMCs. The J gene is TRBJ2-2, the V gene TRBV19, with 12 bases aligning to TRBD2. This sequence was found in a woman between 25 and 40 years old in good health and CMV-seronegative. The CDR3 region is CASSVTSGSVTGELFF. Here the CDR3 DNA reads TGTGCCAGTAGTGTGACTAGCGGGAGCGTCACCGGGGAGCTGTTTTTT.